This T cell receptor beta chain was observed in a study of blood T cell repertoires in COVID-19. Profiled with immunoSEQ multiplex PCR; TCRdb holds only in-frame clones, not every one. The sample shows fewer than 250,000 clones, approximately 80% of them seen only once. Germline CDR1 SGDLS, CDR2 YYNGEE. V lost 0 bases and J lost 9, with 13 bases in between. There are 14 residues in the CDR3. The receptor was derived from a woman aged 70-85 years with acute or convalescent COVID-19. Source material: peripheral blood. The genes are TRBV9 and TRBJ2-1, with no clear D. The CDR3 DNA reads TGTGCCAGCAGCGTAGCTAATATCCCTAGTGAGCAGTTCTTC. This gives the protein CASSVANIPSEQFF.